This T cell receptor beta chain is from a study of shared clonotypes between healthy human individuals. The protocol was immunoSEQ multiplex PCR, while the TCRdb copy is restricted to in-frame clones and leaves out a portion. The sample lists a few hundred thousand clones, 79% occurring once. A remark on this clone: The same CDR3 arises from other DNA sequences in this sample as well.

Trimming stripped 3 bases from V and 0 bases from J, with 1 base between. Germline V gene data show CDR1 as KGHSH and CDR2 as LQKENI. This CDR3 is built from 12 residues. This TCR was sampled from a woman aged 40 to 50 in good health. Some clones in this sample may be carry-over from other donors' samples. This sequence joins TRBV18 and TRBJ2-3; D remains unclear. Sequencing input: PBMCs. The CDR3 coding sequence is TGTGCCAGCTCACCGAGCACAGATACGCAGTATTTT. It specifies CASSPSTDTQYF.